This T cell receptor (beta chain) was recorded in a study of OX40 agonist ivuxolimab in advanced cancers. TCRdb's copy holds only in-frame clones and misses some; the assay was immunoSEQ multiplex PCR. The table has about 69,000 clones, 80% to 90% seen once. The CDR3 consists of 15 residues. Germline loops: CDR1 LNHDA, CDR2 SQIVND (reference sequence). Germline trimming cut 5 bases from V and 2 bases from J; bases unmatched to any gene: 9. This receptor was obtained from an adult with an advanced solid tumor such as melanoma, head and neck, liver or kidney cancer. This chain links TRBV19 with TRBJ2-7, with 7 positions matching TRBD2. The starting material was CD4+ or CD8+ T cells sorted from blood, obtained in a trial of the OX40 agonist ivuxolimab. As DNA, the CDR3 is TGTGCCAGTAGTGATCAAGCGGGGACTCCCTACGAGCAGTACTTC. This codes for CASSDQAGTPYEQYF.